Listed here are 29 T cell receptor beta chains from one sample, sequenced in a study of T cells in Graves' hyperthyroidism and ophthalmopathy. There were TCR beta CDR3 regions amplified from RNA transcripts. TCR CDR3 underwent first-round RT-PCR with the HTBI primer set. TCRdb itself ran the multiplex PCR reads through MiXCR, one entry per CDR3 protein. Of hundreds of thousands of distinct CDR3 sequences in the sample, approximately 25% were seen once. The sample consisted of blood. The receptors were sampled from a woman aged 25 to 39 with Graves' ophthalmopathy.

The chain employs TRBV3-1 and TRBJ2-2, with 7 bases aligning to TRBD1. The CDR3 contains 14 residues. From germline, CDR1 is LGHDT and CDR2 YNNKEL (reference sequence). The ends lost 2 bases at V and 7 bases at J; junction bases unmatched: 4. In nucleotides, the CDR3 is TGTGCCAGCAGCCAACACAGGGGAGTCGGGGAGCTGTTTTTT. It codes for CASSQHRGVGELFF.

This clonotype was seen repeatedly, ten times or more. The V call is TRBV27, the J call TRBJ1-1; D ambiguous. The CDR3 is 14 residues long. CDR1 is MNHEY and CDR2 is SMNVEV in the germline V gene (reference sequence). With 9 bases removed from V and 0 bases from J, the gap between germline ends came to 14 bases. CDR3 sequence reads: CASYVYGMNTEAFF. The DNA for the CDR3 is TGTGCCAGTTACGTCTACGGAATGAACACTGAAGCTTTCTTT.

The chain has TRBV19 and TRBJ2-2; a weak D match, TRBD2 (5 bases). Germline V gene lookup returns CDR1 LNHDA and CDR2 SQIVND (reference sequence). Trimming pared 6 bases from V and 5 bases from J, leaving 13 bases between. This CDR3 comprises 14 residues. CDR3 DNA: TGTGCCAGTAGCCGAGGGCGCAGAACCGGGGAGCTGTTTTTT. Translation: CASSRGRRTGELFF.

The J gene is TRBJ2-7, the V gene TRBV10-3; 9 positions agree with TRBD2. The CDR3 has 14 amino acids. The V gene's germline CDR1 is ENHRY and CDR2 SYGVKD. V shed 2 bases and J 4 bases; nucleotides not matched to a gene: 3. CDR3 loop: CAISEAGGPYEQYF. The CDR3 coding sequence is TGTGCCATCAGTGAGGCGGGAGGGCCATACGAGCAGTACTTC.

In its sample, this clonotype was seen many times. This chain joins TRBV12-3 or TRBV12-4 and TRBJ1-5; D not resolved. Trimming removed 3 bases from V and 4 bases from J, with 7 bases in between. The CDR3 is 13 residues long. CDR3 protein: CASSLSQNQPQHF. CDR3 in DNA: TGTGCCAGCAGTTTGTCCCAGAATCAGCCCCAGCATTTT.

This clonotype was seen repeatedly, ten times or more. The rearrangement uses TRBV27 and TRBJ2-7; 9 nucleotides line up with TRBD1. The CDR3 loop spans 15 amino acids. V lost 1 base to trimming and J lost 3 bases; unmatched junction nucleotides: 4. Looked up from germline, CDR1 is MNHEY and CDR2 is SMNVEV (reference sequence). The CDR3 nucleotides read TGTGCCAGCAGTTTATGGGCGGACAGGGGCTACGAGCAGTACTTC. This sequence encodes CASSLWADRGYEQYF.

The CDR3 loop reads CASSRGGGWLSEAFF. The CDR3 coding sequence is TGTGCCAGCAGCAGAGGAGGGGGGTGGCTCTCTGAAGCTTTCTTT. The rearrangement uses TRBV9 and TRBJ1-1; D might be TRBD1 (6 bases). Germline CDR1 reads SGDLS; CDR2 reads YYNGEE. Trimming shortened V by 4 bases and J by 6 bases, and 19 bases separated the two germline ends. There are 15 residues in the CDR3.

This clonotype came up many times. The rearrangement links TRBV7-3 to TRBJ1-1; D is uncertain. Germline assignment: CDR1 SGHTA and CDR2 FQGTGA. Between the trimmed V and J ends, which lost 6 bases and 0 bases, there was a span of 11 bases. CDR3 length: 14 residues. The CDR3 coding sequence is TGTGCCAGCAGTCTTATATCGGTGAACACTGAAGCTTTCTTT. Translation: CASSLISVNTEAFF. Looking up the rest from reference TRBV7-3 and TRBJ1-1 gives the full variable domain: GAGVSQTPSNKVTEKGKYVELRCDPISGHTALYWYRQSLGQGPEFLIYFQGTGAADDSGLPNDRFFAVRPEGSVSTLKIQRTERGDSAVYLCASSLISVNTEAFFGQGTRLTVV.

Ten or more counts support this clonotype. This rearrangement joins TRBV11-2 to TRBJ1-1; 8 bases are shared with TRBD1. CDR1 is SGHAT, CDR2 FQNNGV, per germline. The J segment lost 5 bases and the V segment lost 3 bases, leaving 8 bases of the junction unmatched. This CDR3 is built from 15 residues. CDR3 sequence reads: CASSLGTGGRTEAFF. The CDR3 DNA is TGTGCCAGCAGCTTGGGAACAGGGGGAAGAACTGAAGCTTTCTTT.

A remark on this clonotype: A much more abundant neighbour one base away suggests this may be a read error. CDR3 loop: CSVVTGVINQPQHF. The CDR3 DNA is TGCAGCGTTGTTACAGGGGTAATCAATCAGCCCCAGCATTTT. The J gene is TRBJ1-5, the V gene TRBV29-1, with 7 positions matching TRBD1. The germline gives CDR1 SQVTM, CDR2 ANQGSEA. The CDR3 spans 14 residues. V shed 4 bases, J shed 3 bases, and the junction held 6 bases outside the gene matches.

The gene calls are TRBV28 and TRBJ1-1, with unresolved D. The germline V gene has CDR1 MDHEN and CDR2 SYDVKM. The CDR3 extends over 14 amino acids. V lost 3 bases and J lost 4, with 12 bases in between. The CDR3 DNA is TGTGCCAGCAGTTTGAAAGCCAGTGGCACTGAAGCTTTCTTT. Translation gives CASSLKASGTEAFF.

This clonotype was counted many times. J is TRBJ2-7 and V is TRBV5-1; D remains ambiguous. The CDR3 extends over 13 amino acids. Germline CDR1 reads SGHRS; CDR2 reads YFSETQ. Trimming removed 6 bases from V and 6 bases from J, with 16 bases in between. The CDR3: CASTEIGGPEQYF. The CDR3 nucleotides are TGCGCCAGCACCGAGATCGGTGGTCCCGAGCAGTACTTC.

There are many counts of this clonotype. The chain recombines TRBV4-2 with TRBJ1-5; 8 positions agree with TRBD1. The CDR3 totals 16 residues. The V and J ends lost 1 base and 9 bases, in that order; junction bases with no gene match: 11. From germline, CDR1 is LGHNA and CDR2 YNFKEQ. CDR3 sequence reads: CASSQGTGQGITPQHF. The DNA for the CDR3 is TGTGCCAGCAGCCAAGGTACTGGACAGGGAATAACGCCCCAGCATTTT.

In its sample, this clonotype was seen many times. This chain connects TRBV6-1 to TRBJ2-7, with D perhaps given as TRBD1 or TRBD2 (5 bases each). The CDR3 loop spans 15 amino acids. From germline, CDR1 is MNHNS and CDR2 SASEGT. Trimming cost V 5 bases and J 7 bases, with 21 bases left between them. The CDR3 sequence: CASSPLRQGAQEQYF. Written as DNA, the CDR3 is TGTGCCAGCAGTCCCTTGAGGCAGGGAGCGCAAGAGCAGTACTTC.

This chain joins TRBV30 and TRBJ2-7; TRBD2 aligns across 8 bases. Germline values: CDR1 GTSNPN, CDR2 SVGIG (reference sequence). After removal of 2 bases from V and 9 bases from J, the junction contained 6 bases not matched to a gene. The length of the CDR3 is 12 residues. Written as DNA, the CDR3 is TGTGCCTGGAGTCCTGCGGGGGGTCGGCAGTACTTC. As protein: CAWSPAGGRQYF.

This clonotype was picked up many times. CDR3 amino acids: CASSYQGSTEAFF. The CDR3 DNA is TGTGCCAGCAGTTACCAGGGAAGTACTGAAGCTTTCTTT. V usage is TRBV6-5 and J usage is TRBJ1-1; weak D call: TRBD1 (5 bases). The germline CDR1 and CDR2 sequences are MNHEY and SVGAGI. V shed 2 bases and J shed 5 bases, with 9 bases lying between them. This CDR3 contains 13 residues.

In regard to this clonotype: A much larger clone is a single base away; this may be a read error. This is likely a read error, given that the CDR3 carries no conserved phenylalanine or tryptophan at its end. Here the CDR3 reads CATSHWDRGYQETQYS. CDR3 DNA sequence: TGTGCCACCAGTCACTGGGACAGGGGGTACCAAGAGACCCAGTACTCC. The chain uses TRBV24-1 and TRBJ2-5; 11 nucleotides match TRBD1. V dropped 6 bases and J dropped 0; count of bases not matched to a gene: 5. The CDR3 has 16 residues. From germline, CDR1 is KGHDR and CDR2 SFDVKD.

This clonotype was picked up many times. The chain links TRBV12-5 to TRBJ2-2, with unresolved D. Trimming shortened V by 0 bases and J by 6 bases, and 5 bases separated the two germline ends. Germline V gene lookup returns CDR1 LGHNT and CDR2 FRNRAP. The CDR3 length is 13 residues. CDR3 bases: TGTGCTAGTGGTTTGGTACCCCCCGGGGAGCTGTTTTTT. This translates into CASGLVPPGELFF.

There are many counts of this clonotype. Because the CDR3 is missing its conserved closing phenylalanine or tryptophan, this is likely a read error. This chain connects TRBV29-1 to TRBJ2-7; 9 positions match TRBD1. The junction had 0 bases not matched to a gene; V was cut back by 4 bases and J by 2 bases. Germline CDR1 SQVTM, CDR2 ANQGSEA. This CDR3 has 12 residues. The CDR3 DNA reads as TGCAGCGTTGGACAGGGGGCCTACGAGCAGTACCTC. Translating gives CSVGQGAYEQYL.

This clonotype turned up a few times. The chain links TRBV5-4 to TRBJ2-7; D is perhaps TRBD2 (5 bases). This CDR3 has 16 residues. Trimming took off 2 bases at V and 9 bases at J, with 24 bases between the two ends. Germline V lookup: CDR1 SGHNT, CDR2 YYREEE (reference sequence). The CDR3 region is CASSLGLGYDYEGQYF. The CDR3 nucleotides are TGTGCCAGCAGCTTAGGTCTCGGTTATGACTACGAAGGGCAGTACTTC.

J is TRBJ2-7 and V is TRBV5-1; 7 positions match TRBD2. Unmatched junction bases numbered 9, after V lost 7 bases and J lost 5 bases. The CDR3 is 13 amino acids. The germline CDR1 and CDR2 sequences are SGHRS and YFSETQ. This CDR3 reads CASGRATADEQYF. As DNA, the CDR3 is TGCGCCAGCGGGAGGGCTACGGCTGACGAGCAGTACTTC.

This chain links TRBV7-4 with TRBJ2-7; the D is unclear. V was pared by 1 base and J by 3 bases, with 16 bases between. The CDR3 extends over 16 amino acids. Germline values: CDR1 SGHVT, CDR2 SQSDAQ. CDR3 sequence reads: CASSLGKSARVYEQYF. CDR3 nucleotide sequence: TGTGCCAGCAGCTTAGGAAAGTCCGCACGAGTCTACGAGCAGTACTTC.

This clonotype occurred many times. The chain links TRBV12-3 or TRBV12-4 to TRBJ1-1; 9 bases align to TRBD1. The CDR3 consists of 16 residues. Trimming cost V 5 bases and J 5 bases; bases outside gene matches: 12. The CDR3 DNA sequence: TGTGCCAGCAGTACACCGGGACAGGGCAAACGTACTGAAGCTTTCTTT. Translated: CASSTPGQGKRTEAFF.

The chain recombines TRBV5-1 with TRBJ2-7, with unresolved D. This CDR3 has 14 amino acids. The germline V gene has CDR1 SGHRS and CDR2 YFSETQ. V dropped 3 bases and J dropped 5 bases, with 15 bases sitting between them. The CDR3 spells CASSWAGPEDEQYF. CDR3 nucleotide sequence: TGCGCCAGCAGCTGGGCTGGTCCCGAGGACGAGCAGTACTTC. Full variable domain (rest looked up from reference TRBV5-1 and TRBJ2-7): KAGVTQTPRYLIKTRGQQVTLSCSPISGHRSVSWYQQTPGQGLQFLFEYFSETQRNKGNFPGRFSGRQFSNSRSEMNVSTLELGDSALYLCASSWAGPEDEQYFGPGTRLTVT.

This clonotype was detected a few times. J is TRBJ1-5 and V is TRBV30; D remains unclear. CDR1 is GTSNPN and CDR2 is SVGIG in the germline V gene (reference sequence). The CDR3 has 14 amino acids. V lost 5 bases and J lost 4, with 15 bases in between. The CDR3 loop is CAWAGPKLNQPQHF. The CDR3 bases are TGTGCCTGGGCAGGACCGAAATTAAATCAGCCCCAGCATTTT.

The table lists this clonotype with many counts. The gene calls are TRBV27 and TRBJ1-4, with D unresolved. V was pared by 6 bases and J by 0 bases, with 14 bases between. CDR1 is MNHEY, CDR2 SMNVEV, per germline (reference sequence). The CDR3 has 16 amino acids. CDR3 DNA: TGTGCCAGCAGCCTAAACCCCTTGGCAACTAATGAAAAACTGTTTTTT. It yields the protein CASSLNPLATNEKLFF.

There are many counts of this clonotype. This chain links TRBV6-2 or TRBV6-3 with TRBJ1-6; no clear D gene. V lost 2 bases and J 14 bases, leaving 10 bases between the germline ends. This CDR3 has 12 amino acids. CDR1 is MNHEY and CDR2 is SVGEGT in the germline V gene. As DNA, the CDR3 is TGTGCCAGCAGTTACGGAGCTCGGGCCCTCCACTTT. The encoded protein is CASSYGARALHF.

This clonotype was seen more than once but under ten times. The chain couples TRBV5-1 to TRBJ1-2, with unresolved D. With 0 bases removed from V and 7 bases from J, the gap between germline ends came to 10 bases. Germline V gene lookup returns CDR1 SGHRS and CDR2 YFSETQ. CDR3 length equals 13 residues. DNA for the CDR3: TGCGCCAGCAGCTTGGAGTGGGAGTCTGGCTACACCTTC. The encoded protein is CASSLEWESGYTF.

This clonotype was seen at least ten times. CDR3 protein: CASIGLQRAFF. DNA for the CDR3: TGTGCCAGCATCGGGTTGCAAAGGGCTTTCTTT. The rearrangement uses TRBV27 and TRBJ1-1; D is ambiguous. Germline lookup yields CDR1 MNHEY and CDR2 SMNVEV (reference sequence). The CDR3 runs 11 residues. With 7 bases removed from V and 11 bases from J, the gap between germline ends came to 14 bases.